This is a list of T cell receptor beta chains from one sample in a study of blood T cell repertoires in COVID-19. The table came from immunoSEQ multiplex PCR; TCRdb's copy has only in-frame clones and leaves some out. The table includes more than 100,000 clones, about 87% detected once. The sequenced material came from peripheral blood. Every receptor here comes from a woman aged 55 to 70 with acute or convalescent COVID-19. Each CDR3 is given with its conserved first and last residue. A D gene is named only where the DNA matches it firmly. Where a row states a size, it is once, few, many or the class of an expanded clone; other rows omit it.

-,TRBV10-1,12,TRBD1,TRBJ2-7,CASGQGTYEQYF,TGCGCCAGCGGACAGGGGACATACGAGCAGTACTTC
-,TRBV5-1,14,TRBD1,TRBJ1-2,CASSSSGTAYGYTF,TGCGCCAGCAGCTCCTCCGGGACAGCCTATGGCTACACCTTC
-,TRBV2,15,TRBD1,TRBJ1-5,CASSLGQSSNQPQHF,TGTGCCAGCAGTTTGGGACAGTCTAGCAATCAGCCCCAGCATTTT
once,TRBV18,13,-,TRBJ1-1,CASSPQGNTEAFF,TGTGCCAGCTCTCCCCAGGGTAACACTGAAGCTTTCTTT
-,TRBV6-6,16,TRBD1,TRBJ1-5,CASRTGGIGGNQPQHF,TGTGCCAGCAGGACAGGGGGCATTGGGGGCAATCAGCCCCAGCATTTT
few,TRBV5-1,15,-,TRBJ1-1,CASSPVYSLNTEAFF,TGCGCCAGCAGCCCGGTGTACAGTTTGAACACTGAAGCTTTCTTT
-,TRBV7-9,15,-,TRBJ2-5,CASSTGGAYQETQYF,TGTGCCAGCAGCACAGGGGGGGCATACCAAGAGACCCAGTACTTC
-,TRBV7-6,20,-,TRBJ1-3,CASSILPPGGHGSQGNTIYF,TGTGCCAGCAGCATTCTCCCCCCCGGGGGGCATGGTTCGCAGGGAAACACCATATATTTT
-,TRBV28,12,-,TRBJ1-5,CASSPSYQPQHF,TGTGCCAGCAGTCCGTCCTATCAGCCCCAGCATTTT
-,TRBV29-1,13,TRBD1,TRBJ1-6,CSVRRDRNSPLYF,TGCAGCGTCCGACGGGACAGGAATTCACCCCTCTACTTT
-,TRBV7-2,14,-,TRBJ1-2,CASKDGGSRRGYTF,TGTGCCAGCAAAGATGGGGGGTCTCGCCGGGGCTACACCTTC
-,TRBV28,14,TRBD1,TRBJ1-6,CASSVGQLNSPLHF,TGTGCCAGCAGTGTGGGACAGCTAAATTCACCCCTCCACTTT
once,TRBV7-2,12,-,TRBJ1-6,CASSLSRAPLHF,TGTGCCAGCAGCTTATCGCGGGCACCCCTCCACTTT
-,TRBV10-3,15,TRBD2,TRBJ2-7,CAIRGGASGSYVQYF,TGTGCCATCAGGGGGGGGGCTAGCGGGAGTTATGTGCAGTACTTC